This entry is about one T cell receptor (beta chain). This sample stems from a study of OX40 agonist ivuxolimab in advanced cancers. The V end was cut by 6 bases, the J end by 4 bases, with 9 bases between. Germline loops: CDR1 MDHEN, CDR2 SYDVKM. The CDR3 loop spans 13 amino acids. Here immunoSEQ multiplex PCR was the method, and the copy in TCRdb shows in-frame clones only, minus some. The top ten clones hold around 1.1% of a sample with about 45,000 clones, roughly 86% of them seen once. This TCR derives from an adult with an advanced solid tumor such as melanoma, head and neck, liver or kidney cancer. This sample comprised CD4+ or CD8+ T cells sorted from blood, obtained in a trial of the OX40 agonist ivuxolimab. This chain connects TRBV28 to TRBJ2-2; D is undetermined. The CDR3, as DNA: TGTGCCAGCAGAATACCCCCCACCGGGGAGCTGTTTTTT. Encoded protein: CASRIPPTGELFF.